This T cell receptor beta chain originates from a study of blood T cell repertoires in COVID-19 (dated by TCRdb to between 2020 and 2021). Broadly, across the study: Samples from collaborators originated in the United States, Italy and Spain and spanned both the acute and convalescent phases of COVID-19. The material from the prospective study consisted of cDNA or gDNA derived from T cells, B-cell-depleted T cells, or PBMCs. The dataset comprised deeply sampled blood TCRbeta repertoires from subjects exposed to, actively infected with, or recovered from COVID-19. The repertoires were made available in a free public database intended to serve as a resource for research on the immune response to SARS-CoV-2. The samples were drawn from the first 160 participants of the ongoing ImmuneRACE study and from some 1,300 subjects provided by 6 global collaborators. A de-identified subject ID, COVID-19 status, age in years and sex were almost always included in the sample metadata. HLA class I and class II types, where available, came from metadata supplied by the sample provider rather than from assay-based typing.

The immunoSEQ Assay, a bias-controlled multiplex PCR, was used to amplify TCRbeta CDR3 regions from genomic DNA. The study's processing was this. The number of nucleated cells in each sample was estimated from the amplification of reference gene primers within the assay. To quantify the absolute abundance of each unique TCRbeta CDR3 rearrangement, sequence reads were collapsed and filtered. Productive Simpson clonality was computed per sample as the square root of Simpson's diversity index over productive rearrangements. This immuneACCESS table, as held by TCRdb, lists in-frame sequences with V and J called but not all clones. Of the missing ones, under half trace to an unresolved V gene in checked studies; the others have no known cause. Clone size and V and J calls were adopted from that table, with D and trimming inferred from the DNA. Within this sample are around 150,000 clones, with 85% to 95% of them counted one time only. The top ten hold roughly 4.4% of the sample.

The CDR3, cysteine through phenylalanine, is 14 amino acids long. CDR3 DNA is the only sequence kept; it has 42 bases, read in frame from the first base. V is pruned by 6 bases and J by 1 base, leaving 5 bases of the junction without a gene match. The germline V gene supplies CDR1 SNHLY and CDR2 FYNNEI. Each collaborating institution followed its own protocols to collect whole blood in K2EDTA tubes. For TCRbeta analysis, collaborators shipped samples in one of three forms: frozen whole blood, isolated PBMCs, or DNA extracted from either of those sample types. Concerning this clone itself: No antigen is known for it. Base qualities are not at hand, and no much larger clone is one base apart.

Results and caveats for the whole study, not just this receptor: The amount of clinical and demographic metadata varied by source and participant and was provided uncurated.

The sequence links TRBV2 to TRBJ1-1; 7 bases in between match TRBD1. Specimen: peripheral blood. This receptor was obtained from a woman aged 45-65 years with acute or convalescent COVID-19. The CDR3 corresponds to CASRAAGGNTEAFF. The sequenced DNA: TGTGCCAGCAGGGCCGCAGGGGGGAACACTGAAGCTTTCTTT.